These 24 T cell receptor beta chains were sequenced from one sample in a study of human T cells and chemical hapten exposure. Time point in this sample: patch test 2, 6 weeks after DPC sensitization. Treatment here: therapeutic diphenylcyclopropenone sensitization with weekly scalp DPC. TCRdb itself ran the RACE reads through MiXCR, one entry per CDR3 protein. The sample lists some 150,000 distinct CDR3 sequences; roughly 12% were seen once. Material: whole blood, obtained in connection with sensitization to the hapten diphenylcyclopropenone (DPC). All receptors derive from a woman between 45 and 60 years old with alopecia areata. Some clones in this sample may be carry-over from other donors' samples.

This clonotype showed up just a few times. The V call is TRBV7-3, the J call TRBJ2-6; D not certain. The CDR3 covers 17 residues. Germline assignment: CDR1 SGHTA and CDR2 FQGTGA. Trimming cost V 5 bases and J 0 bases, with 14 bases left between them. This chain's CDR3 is CASSRNPIGSGANVLTF. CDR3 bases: TGTGCCAGCAGCCGCAACCCCATCGGCTCTGGGGCCAACGTCCTGACTTTC.

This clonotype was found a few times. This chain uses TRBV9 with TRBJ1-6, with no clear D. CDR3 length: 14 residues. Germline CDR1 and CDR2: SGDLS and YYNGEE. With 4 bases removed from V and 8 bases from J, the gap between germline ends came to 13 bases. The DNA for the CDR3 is TGTGCCAGCAGCCCTCATGTTAGGGATTCACCCCTCCACTTT. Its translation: CASSPHVRDSPLHF. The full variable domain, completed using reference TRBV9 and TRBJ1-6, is DSGVTQTPKHLITATGQRVTLRCSPRSGDLSVYWYQQSLDQGLQFLIQYYNGEERAKGNILERFSAQQFPDLHSELNLSSLELGDSALYFCASSPHVRDSPLHFGNGTRLTVT.

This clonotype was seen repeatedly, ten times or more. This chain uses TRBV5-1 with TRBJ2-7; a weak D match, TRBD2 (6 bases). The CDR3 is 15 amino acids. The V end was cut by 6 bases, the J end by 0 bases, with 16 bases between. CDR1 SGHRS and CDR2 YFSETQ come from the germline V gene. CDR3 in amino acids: CASTLTTSSSYEQYF. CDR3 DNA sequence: TGCGCCAGCACCCTTACCACTAGCAGCTCCTACGAGCAGTACTTC.

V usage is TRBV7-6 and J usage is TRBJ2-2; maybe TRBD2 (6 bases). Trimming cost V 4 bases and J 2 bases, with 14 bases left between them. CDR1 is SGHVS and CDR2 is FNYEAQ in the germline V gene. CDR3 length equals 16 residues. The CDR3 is CASSSGTASNTGELFF. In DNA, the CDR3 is TGTGCCAGCAGCTCGGGGACTGCCTCCAACACCGGGGAGCTGTTTTTT.

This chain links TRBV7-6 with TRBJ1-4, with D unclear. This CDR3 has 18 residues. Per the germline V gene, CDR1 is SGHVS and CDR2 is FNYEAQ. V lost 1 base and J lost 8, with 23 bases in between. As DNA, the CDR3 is TGTGCCAGCAGCTTAGGAGGTGGAGGTCGGTTAGCGCGGGAAAAACTGTTTTTT. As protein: CASSLGGGGRLAREKLFF.

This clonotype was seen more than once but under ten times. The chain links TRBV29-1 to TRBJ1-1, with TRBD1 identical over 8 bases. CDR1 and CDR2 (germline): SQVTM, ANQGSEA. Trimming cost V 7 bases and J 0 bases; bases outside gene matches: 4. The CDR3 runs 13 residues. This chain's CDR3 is CSGGTGLNTEAFF. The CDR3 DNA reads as TGCAGCGGGGGGACAGGCTTGAACACTGAAGCTTTCTTT.

The CDR3 region has the DNA TGTGCCAGCAGCCTAAGACAGGCCCCTGCCTACAATGAGCAGTTCTTC. Translation gives CASSLRQAPAYNEQFF. The V and J genes are TRBV14 and TRBJ2-1, with D maybe TRBD1 (6 bases). CDR3 length: 16 amino acids. V was shortened by 4 bases and J by 2 bases, with 15 bases between the two germline ends. Germline V lookup: CDR1 SGHDN, CDR2 FVKESK.

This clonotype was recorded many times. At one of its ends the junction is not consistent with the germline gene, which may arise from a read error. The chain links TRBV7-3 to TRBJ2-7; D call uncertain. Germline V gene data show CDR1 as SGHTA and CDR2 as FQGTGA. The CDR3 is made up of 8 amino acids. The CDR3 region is CDSYEQYF. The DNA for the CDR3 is TGCGACTCCTACGAGCAGTACTTC.

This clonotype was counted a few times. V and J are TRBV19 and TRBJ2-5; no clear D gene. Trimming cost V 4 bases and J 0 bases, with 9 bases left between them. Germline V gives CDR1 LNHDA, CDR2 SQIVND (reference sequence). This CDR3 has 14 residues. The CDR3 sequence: CASSRVGDQETQYF. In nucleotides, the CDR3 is TGTGCCAGTAGTAGGGTGGGTGACCAAGAGACCCAGTACTTC.

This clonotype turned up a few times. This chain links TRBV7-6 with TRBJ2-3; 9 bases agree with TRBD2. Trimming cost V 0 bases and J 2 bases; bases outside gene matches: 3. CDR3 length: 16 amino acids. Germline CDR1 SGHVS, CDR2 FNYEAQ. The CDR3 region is CASSLAPSGNTDTQYF. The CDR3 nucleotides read TGTGCCAGCAGCTTAGCGCCTAGCGGGAACACAGATACGCAGTATTTT. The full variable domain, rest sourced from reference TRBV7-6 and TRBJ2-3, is GAGVSQSPRYKVTKRGQDVALRCDPISGHVSLYWYRQALGQGPEFLTYFNYEAQQDKSGLPNDRFSAERPEGSISTLTIQRTEQRDSAMYRCASSLAPSGNTDTQYFGPGTRLTVL.

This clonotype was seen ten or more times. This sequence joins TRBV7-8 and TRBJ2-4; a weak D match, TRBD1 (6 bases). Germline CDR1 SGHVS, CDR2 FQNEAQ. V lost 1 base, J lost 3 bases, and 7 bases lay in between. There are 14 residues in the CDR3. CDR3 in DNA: TGTGCCAGCAGCTTAGACAGGGACAAAAACATTCAGTACTTC. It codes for CASSLDRDKNIQYF.

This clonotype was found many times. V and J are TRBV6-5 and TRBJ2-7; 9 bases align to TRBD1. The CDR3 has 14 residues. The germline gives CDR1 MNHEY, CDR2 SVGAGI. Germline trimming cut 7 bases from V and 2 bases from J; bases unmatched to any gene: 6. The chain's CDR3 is CASNTGTGTYEQYF. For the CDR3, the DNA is TGTGCCAGCAATACCGGGACAGGGACCTACGAGCAGTACTTC.

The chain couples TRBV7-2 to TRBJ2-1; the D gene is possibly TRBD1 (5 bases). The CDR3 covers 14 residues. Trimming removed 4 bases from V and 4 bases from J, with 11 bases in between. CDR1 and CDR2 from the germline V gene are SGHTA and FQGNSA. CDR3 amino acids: CASSSRQGYNEQFF. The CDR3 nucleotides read TGTGCCAGCAGCTCAAGGCAGGGTTACAATGAGCAGTTCTTC.

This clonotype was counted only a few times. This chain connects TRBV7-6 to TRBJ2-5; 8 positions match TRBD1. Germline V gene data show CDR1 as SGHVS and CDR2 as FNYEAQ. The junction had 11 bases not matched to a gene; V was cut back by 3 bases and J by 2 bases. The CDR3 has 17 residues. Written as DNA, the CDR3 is TGTGCCAGCAGCTTCGGTCCGTACAGGGGGGATCAAGAGACCCAGTACTTC. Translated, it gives CASSFGPYRGDQETQYF.

The CDR3 region has the DNA TGCAGCGTTAGGCCGGCCTCCTACGAGCAGTACTTC. This sequence encodes CSVRPASYEQYF. V usage is TRBV29-1 and J usage is TRBJ2-7; no firm D call. V dropped 5 bases and J dropped 0 bases, with 8 bases sitting between them. Germline assignment: CDR1 SQVTM and CDR2 ANQGSEA. This CDR3 comprises 12 residues.

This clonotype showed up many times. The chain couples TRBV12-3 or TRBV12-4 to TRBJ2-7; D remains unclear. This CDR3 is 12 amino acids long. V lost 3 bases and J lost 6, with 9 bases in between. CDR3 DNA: TGTGCCAGCAGTTTCTGGGAAGGCGAGCAGTACTTC. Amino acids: CASSFWEGEQYF.

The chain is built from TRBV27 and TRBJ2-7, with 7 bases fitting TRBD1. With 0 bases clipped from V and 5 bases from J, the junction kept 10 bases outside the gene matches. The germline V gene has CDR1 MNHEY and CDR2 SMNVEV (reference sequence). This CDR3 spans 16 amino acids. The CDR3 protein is CASSLSWGRGYNEQYF. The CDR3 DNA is TGTGCCAGCAGTTTATCGTGGGGCAGGGGGTACAACGAGCAGTACTTC.

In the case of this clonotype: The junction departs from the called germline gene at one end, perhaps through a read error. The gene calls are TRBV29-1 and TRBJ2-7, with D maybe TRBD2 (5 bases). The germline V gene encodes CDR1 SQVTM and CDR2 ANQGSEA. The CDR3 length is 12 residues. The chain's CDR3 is CSTRTASYERYF. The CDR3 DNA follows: TGCAGCACCCGGACTGCCTCCTACGAGCGGTACTTC.

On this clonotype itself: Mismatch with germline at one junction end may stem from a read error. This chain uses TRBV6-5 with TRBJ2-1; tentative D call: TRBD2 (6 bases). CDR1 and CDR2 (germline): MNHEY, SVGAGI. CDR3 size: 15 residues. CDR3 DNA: TGTGCCAGCGGTTACTCTAGCGCCTCCTACAATGAGCAGTTCTTC. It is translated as CASGYSSASYNEQFF.

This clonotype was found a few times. The CDR3 is CASRYSGSSYNEQFF. DNA of the CDR3: TGTGCCAGCAGGTATAGCGGGAGCTCCTACAATGAGCAGTTCTTC. The genes are TRBV7-2 and TRBJ2-1; 9 positions agree with TRBD2. V shed 6 bases and J 0 bases; nucleotides not matched to a gene: 3. Germline values: CDR1 SGHTA, CDR2 FQGNSA. This CDR3 comprises 15 residues.

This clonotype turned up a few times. In DNA, the CDR3 is TGTGCCAGCAGCCGCCAGGGACAGGGGAATAATTCACCCCTCCACTTT. Residues: CASSRQGQGNNSPLHF. This chain joins TRBV3-1 and TRBJ1-6, with TRBD1 matching over 10 bases. Germline CDR1 reads LGHDT; CDR2 reads YNNKEL (reference sequence). V shed 4 bases and J 5 bases; nucleotides not matched to a gene: 5. The CDR3 spans 16 residues.

In DNA, the CDR3 is TGTGCCAGCAGCCAACCCTTAGGGTCTCCCTACGAGCAGTACTTC. It translates to CASSQPLGSPYEQYF. The chain has TRBV4-2 and TRBJ2-7; D unclear. This CDR3 has 15 residues. Between the trimmed V and J ends, which lost 2 bases and 2 bases, there was a span of 13 bases. Germline V lookup: CDR1 LGHNA, CDR2 YNFKEQ.

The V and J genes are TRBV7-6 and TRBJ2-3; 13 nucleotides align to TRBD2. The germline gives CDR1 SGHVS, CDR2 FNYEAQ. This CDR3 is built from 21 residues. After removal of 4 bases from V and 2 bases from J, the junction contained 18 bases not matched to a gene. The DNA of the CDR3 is TGTGCCAGCAGCTCCCGGACAGGGGCCCCCGGGACTAGCGGGACCACAGATACGCAGTATTTT. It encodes CASSSRTGAPGTSGTTDTQYF.

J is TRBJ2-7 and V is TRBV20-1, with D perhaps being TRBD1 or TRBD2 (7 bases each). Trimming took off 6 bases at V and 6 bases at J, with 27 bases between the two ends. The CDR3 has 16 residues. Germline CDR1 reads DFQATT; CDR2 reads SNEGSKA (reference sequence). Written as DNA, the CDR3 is TGCAGTGCCCTCCAGGGGGGCGGGAGTTACCCTTCCGAGCAGTACTTC. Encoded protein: CSALQGGGSYPSEQYF.